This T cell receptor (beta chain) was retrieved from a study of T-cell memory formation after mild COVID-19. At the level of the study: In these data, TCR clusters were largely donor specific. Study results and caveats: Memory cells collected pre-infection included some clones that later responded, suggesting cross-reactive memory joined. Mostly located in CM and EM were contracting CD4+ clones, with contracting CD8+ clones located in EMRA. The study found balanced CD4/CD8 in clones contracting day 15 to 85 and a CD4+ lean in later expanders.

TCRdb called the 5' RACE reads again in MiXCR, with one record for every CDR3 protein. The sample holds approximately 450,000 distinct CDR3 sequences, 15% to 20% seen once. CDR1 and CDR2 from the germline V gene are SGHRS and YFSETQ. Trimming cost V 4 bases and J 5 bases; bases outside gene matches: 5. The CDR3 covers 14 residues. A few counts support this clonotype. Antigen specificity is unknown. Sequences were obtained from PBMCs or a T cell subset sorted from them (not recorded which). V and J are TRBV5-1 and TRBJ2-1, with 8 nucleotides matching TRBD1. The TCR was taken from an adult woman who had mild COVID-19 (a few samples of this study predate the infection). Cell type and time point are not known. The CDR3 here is CASSIGQGDNEQFF. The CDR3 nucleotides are TGCGCCAGCAGCATCGGACAGGGAGACAATGAGCAGTTCTTC.